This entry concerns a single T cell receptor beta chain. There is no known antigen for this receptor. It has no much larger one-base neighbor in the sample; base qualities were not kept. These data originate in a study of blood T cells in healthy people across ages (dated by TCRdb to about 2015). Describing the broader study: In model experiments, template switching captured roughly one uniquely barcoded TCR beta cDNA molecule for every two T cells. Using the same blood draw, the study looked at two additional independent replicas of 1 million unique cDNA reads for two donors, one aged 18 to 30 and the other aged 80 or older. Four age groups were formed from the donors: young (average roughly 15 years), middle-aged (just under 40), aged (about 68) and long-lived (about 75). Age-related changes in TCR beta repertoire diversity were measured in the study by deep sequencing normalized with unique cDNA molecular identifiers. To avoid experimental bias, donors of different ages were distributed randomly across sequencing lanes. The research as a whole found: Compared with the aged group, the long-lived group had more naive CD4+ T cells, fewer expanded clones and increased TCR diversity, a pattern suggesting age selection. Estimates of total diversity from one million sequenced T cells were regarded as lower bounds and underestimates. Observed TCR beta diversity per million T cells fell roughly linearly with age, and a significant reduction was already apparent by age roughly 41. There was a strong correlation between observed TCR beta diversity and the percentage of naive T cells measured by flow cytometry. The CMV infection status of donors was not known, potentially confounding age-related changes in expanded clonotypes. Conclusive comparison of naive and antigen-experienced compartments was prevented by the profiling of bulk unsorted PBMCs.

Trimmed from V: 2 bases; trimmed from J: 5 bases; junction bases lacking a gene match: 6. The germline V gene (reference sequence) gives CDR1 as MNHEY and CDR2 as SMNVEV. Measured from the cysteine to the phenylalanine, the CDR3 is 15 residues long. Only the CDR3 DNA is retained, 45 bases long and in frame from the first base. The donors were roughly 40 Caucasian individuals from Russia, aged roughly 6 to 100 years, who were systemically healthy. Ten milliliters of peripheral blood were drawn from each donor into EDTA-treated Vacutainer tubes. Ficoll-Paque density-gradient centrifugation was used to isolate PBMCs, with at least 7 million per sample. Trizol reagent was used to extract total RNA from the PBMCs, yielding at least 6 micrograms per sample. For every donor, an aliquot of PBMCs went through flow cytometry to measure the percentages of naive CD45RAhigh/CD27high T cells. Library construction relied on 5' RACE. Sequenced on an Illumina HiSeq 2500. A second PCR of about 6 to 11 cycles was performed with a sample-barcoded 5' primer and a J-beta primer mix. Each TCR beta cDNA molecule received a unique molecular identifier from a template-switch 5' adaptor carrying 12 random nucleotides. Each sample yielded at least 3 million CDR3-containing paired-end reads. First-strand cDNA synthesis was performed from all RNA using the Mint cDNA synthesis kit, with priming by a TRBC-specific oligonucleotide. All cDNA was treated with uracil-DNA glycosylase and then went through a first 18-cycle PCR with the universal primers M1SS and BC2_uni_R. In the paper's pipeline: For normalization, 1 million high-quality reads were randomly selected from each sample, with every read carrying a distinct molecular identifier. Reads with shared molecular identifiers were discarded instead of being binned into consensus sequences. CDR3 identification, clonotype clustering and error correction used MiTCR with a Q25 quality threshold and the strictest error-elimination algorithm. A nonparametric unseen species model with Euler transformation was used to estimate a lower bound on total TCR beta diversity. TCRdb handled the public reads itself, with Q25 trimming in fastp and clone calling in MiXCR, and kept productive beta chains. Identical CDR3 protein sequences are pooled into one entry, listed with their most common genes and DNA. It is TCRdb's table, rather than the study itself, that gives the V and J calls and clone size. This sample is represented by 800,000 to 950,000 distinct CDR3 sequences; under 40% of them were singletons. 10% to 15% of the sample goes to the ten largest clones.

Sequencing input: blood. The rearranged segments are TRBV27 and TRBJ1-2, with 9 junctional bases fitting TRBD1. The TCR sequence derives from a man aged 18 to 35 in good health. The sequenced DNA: TGTGCCAGCAGTTTAACCCGGACAGGGGAGTATGGCTACACCTTC. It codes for CASSLTRTGEYGYTF.